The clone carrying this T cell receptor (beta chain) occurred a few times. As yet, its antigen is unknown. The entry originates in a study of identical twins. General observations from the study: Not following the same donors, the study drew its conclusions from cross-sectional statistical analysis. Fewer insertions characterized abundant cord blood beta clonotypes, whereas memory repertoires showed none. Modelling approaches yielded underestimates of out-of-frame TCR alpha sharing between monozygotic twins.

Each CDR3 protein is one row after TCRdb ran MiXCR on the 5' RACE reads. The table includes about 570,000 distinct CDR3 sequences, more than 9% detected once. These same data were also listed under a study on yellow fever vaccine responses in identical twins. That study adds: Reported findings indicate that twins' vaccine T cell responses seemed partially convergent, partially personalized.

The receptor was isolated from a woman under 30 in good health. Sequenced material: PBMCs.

CDR3 protein: CASSELAGGDNEQFF. The CDR3 coding sequence is TGTGCCAGCAGTGAACTAGCGGGAGGGGACAATGAGCAGTTCTTC. V gene TRBV6-1 combines with J gene TRBJ2-1, with 12 bases aligning to TRBD2. Per germline, CDR1 MNHNS and CDR2 SASEGT. V lost 2 bases and J lost 5; bases outside the gene matches: 1. The CDR3 consists of 15 residues.